Below are 24 T cell receptor beta chains sequenced from a single sample in a study of T cell responses to AZD1222 COVID-19 vaccine. Profiled with immunoSEQ multiplex PCR; TCRdb holds only in-frame clones, not every one. The sample consists of about 100,000 clones, roughly 90% of them appearing once. The input for sequencing was peripheral blood, taken on day 0 of AZD1222 vaccination. The receptors were gathered from an adult in good health.

The V gene is TRBV20-1, the J gene TRBJ2-1; maybe TRBD1 (5 bases). The CDR3 sequence is 12 residues long. The V and J ends lost 3 bases and 14 bases respectively, with 17 bases between them. Germline lookup yields CDR1 DFQATT and CDR2 SNEGSKA (reference sequence). The CDR3 is CSASPRPKGEFF. Here the CDR3 DNA reads TGCAGTGCTAGTCCACGGCCTAAAGGGGAGTTCTTC.

The chain has TRBV9 and TRBJ1-1; 7 bases agree with TRBD1. The CDR3 sequence is 16 residues long. Germline loops: CDR1 SGDLS, CDR2 YYNGEE. Germline trimming cut 4 bases from V and 1 base from J; bases unmatched to any gene: 10. This chain's CDR3 is CASSPTGTWGNTEAFF. In DNA form, the CDR3 reads TGTGCCAGCAGCCCGACAGGGACGTGGGGGAACACTGAAGCTTTCTTT.

For the CDR3, the DNA is TGCAGCACTTACTACAGGGTCAACACTGAAGCTTTCTTT. Its translation: CSTYYRVNTEAFF. This chain uses TRBV29-1 with TRBJ1-1, with a possible D match to TRBD1 (6 bases). Germline CDR1 and CDR2: SQVTM and ANQGSEA. The CDR3 length is 13 residues. V was trimmed by 8 bases and J by 2 bases, leaving 15 bases between them.

The V and J genes are TRBV18 and TRBJ1-3; no clear D gene. The CDR3 is 17 residues long. Germline CDR1 is KGHSH and CDR2 is LQKENI. Deletions cut 1 base from V and 0 bases from J, with 13 bases between. CDR3 protein: CASSPLSGGLSGNTIYF. The CDR3 DNA is TGTGCCAGCTCACCACTTTCAGGCGGTCTCTCTGGAAACACCATATATTTT.

The V call is TRBV15, the J call TRBJ1-5, with TRBD1 identical over 7 bases. In germline, CDR1 is LNHNV, CDR2 YYDKDF (reference sequence). The CDR3 loop spans 15 amino acids. With V trimmed by 2 bases and J by 2 bases, 3 bases remained unmatched. CDR3 region: CATSRPTGGNQPQHF. The CDR3 DNA is TGTGCCACCAGCAGACCTACAGGGGGCAATCAGCCCCAGCATTTT.

The chain uses TRBV5-6 and TRBJ2-3; TRBD1 or TRBD2 may be the D gene (5 bases each). Germline V lookup: CDR1 SGHDT, CDR2 YYEEEE. Trimming left V 5 bases short and J 5 bases short, with 12 bases between. The CDR3 runs 13 residues. The CDR3 nucleotides are TGTGCCAGCAGTAAGGGGACGGTAGATACGCAGTATTTT. Translation gives CASSKGTVDTQYF.

The chain couples TRBV19 to TRBJ2-5; the match to TRBD2 covers 7 bases. Trimming at V came to 6 bases and at J to 2 bases, leaving 3 bases not matched to a gene. Per germline, CDR1 LNHDA and CDR2 SQIVND (reference sequence). CDR3 length: 13 amino acids. CDR3 amino acids: CASSGGRQETQYF. As DNA, the CDR3 is TGTGCCAGTAGCGGGGGGAGGCAAGAGACCCAGTACTTC.

The gene calls are TRBV28 and TRBJ1-2; D remains unclear. V shed 6 bases and J shed 6 bases, with 14 bases lying between them. Germline lookup yields CDR1 MDHEN and CDR2 SYDVKM. CDR3 length equals 13 residues. CDR3 nucleotide sequence: TGTGCCAGCAGGGGGAGATCTTGGGATGGCTACACCTTC. It encodes CASRGRSWDGYTF.

Here the CDR3 DNA reads TGTGCCAGCAGCCAGGACAGGTCCTATGGCTACACCTTC. This encodes CASSQDRSYGYTF. J is TRBJ1-2 and V is TRBV11-2; 7 nucleotides line up with TRBD1. From germline, CDR1 is SGHAT and CDR2 FQNNGV. The V segment lost 5 bases and the J segment 4 bases; nucleotides outside the gene matches: 4. This CDR3 comprises 13 residues.

This clone was counted a single time. The genes are TRBV12-1 and TRBJ2-3; TRBD2 is the table's D call, not checked against the DNA. TRBV12-1 is termed a pseudogene. There are 15 residues in the CDR3. CDR3 coding DNA: TGTGCCAGCAGGTGCGACTGCACTAGCACAGATACGCAGTATTTT. It codes for CASRCDCTSTDTQYF.

This clone was observed a single time. The gene calls are TRBV18 and TRBJ1-5; D is perhaps TRBD1 (6 bases). CDR1 KGHSH and CDR2 LQKENI come from the germline V gene. The CDR3 is 15 amino acids. V was cut by 1 base and J by 7 bases, with 14 bases left in between. DNA for the CDR3: TGTGCCAGCTCACCACAGGGGGTATTACAACAGCCCCAGCATTTT. Protein: CASSPQGVLQQPQHF.

The chain has TRBV7-2 and TRBJ1-1; no reliable D call. From germline, CDR1 is SGHTA and CDR2 FQGNSA. The CDR3 is 13 amino acids. Trimming left V 5 bases short and J 1 base short, with 8 bases between. Here the CDR3 DNA reads TGTGCCAGCAGCCCCAATTCGAACACTGAAGCTTTCTTT. Residues: CASSPNSNTEAFF. The variable domain in full, with the rest retrieved from reference TRBV7-2 and TRBJ1-1, is GAGVSQSPSNKVTEKGKDVELRCDPISGHTALYWYRQSLGQGLEFLIYFQGNSAPDKSGLPSDRFSAERTGGSVSTLTIQRTQQEDSAVYLCASSPNSNTEAFFGQGTRLTVV.

J is TRBJ2-5 and V is TRBV18; no reliable D call. With 1 base removed from V and 1 base from J, the gap between germline ends came to 10 bases. Germline V gene sequence: CDR1 KGHSH, CDR2 LQKENI. CDR3 length: 15 amino acids. CDR3 in amino acids: CASSPRLAAQETQYF. CDR3 sequence (DNA): TGTGCCAGCTCACCACGACTCGCGGCCCAAGAGACCCAGTACTTC.

The chain has TRBV2 and TRBJ1-1, with TRBD1 as a possible D gene (5 bases). The germline gives CDR1 SNHLY, CDR2 FYNNEI. This CDR3 has 14 amino acids. Trimming left V 4 bases short and J 1 base short, with 10 bases between. CDR3 DNA sequence: TGTGCCAGCAGTGCCCAGGGTGGGAACACTGAAGCTTTCTTT. This encodes CASSAQGGNTEAFF.

The sample holds a few counts of this clone. The rearrangement uses TRBV27 and TRBJ2-7, with 7 nucleotides matching TRBD1. The germline V gene has CDR1 MNHEY and CDR2 SMNVEV (reference sequence). CDR3 length: 13 amino acids. The J segment lost 0 bases and the V segment lost 4 bases, leaving 0 bases of the junction unmatched. As DNA, the CDR3 is TGTGCCAGCAGTTGGGACAGCTCCTACGAGCAGTACTTC. Amino acids: CASSWDSSYEQYF.

The J gene is TRBJ2-5, the V gene TRBV19, with 10 bases that match TRBD1. After removal of 6 bases from V and 2 bases from J, the junction contained 3 bases not matched to a gene. The CDR3 runs 14 residues. Germline V gene sequence: CDR1 LNHDA, CDR2 SQIVND (reference sequence). In DNA form, the CDR3 reads TGTGCCAGTAGCAGGACAGGGGGACAAGAGACCCAGTACTTC. Translated: CASSRTGGQETQYF.

The chain recombines TRBV7-9 with TRBJ1-5; unclear D gene. Germline V CDR1 and CDR2: SEHNR, FQNEAQ (reference sequence). The CDR3 loop spans 16 amino acids. With 1 base removed from V and 5 bases from J, the gap between germline ends came to 15 bases. The CDR3 DNA reads TGTGCCAGCAGCTTAGATGGGGTGGGGAAACATCAGCCCCAGCATTTT. This translates into CASSLDGVGKHQPQHF.

This sequence joins TRBV19 and TRBJ2-7, with unresolved D. Trimming took off 9 bases at V and 0 bases at J, with 12 bases between the two ends. This CDR3 region has 13 residues. Germline-derived CDR1 and CDR2 are LNHDA and SQIVND (reference sequence). For the CDR3, the DNA is TGTGCCAGCCTCTATGGAAGCTCCTACGAGCAGTACTTC. Its translation is CASLYGSSYEQYF. The full variable domain, completed using reference TRBV19 and TRBJ2-7, is DGGITQSPKYLFRKEGQNVTLSCEQNLNHDAMYWYRQDPGQGLRLIYYSQIVNDFQKGDIAEGYSVSREKKESFPLTVTSAQKNPTAFYLCASLYGSSYEQYFGPGTRLTVT.

The chain joins TRBV2 to TRBJ2-2, with unresolved D. CDR3 length equals 14 residues. Germline V gene lookup returns CDR1 SNHLY and CDR2 FYNNEI. V lost 7 bases and J lost 0, with 9 bases in between. CDR3 nucleotides: TGTGCCAGCACCCTTACAGCGAACACCGGGGAGCTGTTTTTT. It is translated as CASTLTANTGELFF. The complete variable domain, with remaining parts taken from reference TRBV2 and TRBJ2-2, reads EPEVTQTPSHQVTQMGQEVILRCVPISNHLYFYWYRQILGQKVEFLVSFYNNEISEKSEIFDDQFSVERPDGSNFTLKIRSTKLEDSAMYFCASTLTANTGELFFGEGSRLTVL.

The CDR3 nucleotides read TGTGCCAGCAGCTTGTGGTCTGTGGAGACCCAGTACTTC. It codes for CASSLWSVETQYF. The genes are TRBV5-6 and TRBJ2-5; D gene uncertain. The CDR3 runs 13 residues. Germline lookup yields CDR1 SGHDT and CDR2 YYEEEE. V lost 1 base and J lost 5, with 9 bases in between.

The chain carries TRBV6-4 and TRBJ2-1, with TRBD2 as a possible D gene (6 bases). This CDR3 is 14 amino acids long. Germline CDR1 is MRHNA and CDR2 is SNTAGT. The V gene lost 2 bases and the J gene lost 7 bases, with 12 bases spanning the gap. Here the CDR3 reads CASSDGGAGNEQFF. For the CDR3, the DNA is TGTGCCAGCAGTGACGGGGGAGCGGGTAATGAGCAGTTCTTC.

The count of this clone is one. The CDR3 sequence is CASSLKPDYGYTF. In DNA, the CDR3 is TGCGCCAGCAGCTTGAAGCCAGATTATGGCTACACCTTC. The V call is TRBV5-1, the J call TRBJ1-2; the D is unclear. With 1 base removed from V and 5 bases from J, the gap between germline ends came to 9 bases. The CDR3 spans 13 residues. Germline V CDR1 and CDR2: SGHRS, YFSETQ.

V usage is TRBV19 and J usage is TRBJ2-1; TRBD2 aligns across 7 bases. Germline values: CDR1 LNHDA, CDR2 SQIVND (reference sequence). The J segment lost 4 bases and the V segment lost 0 bases, leaving 9 bases of the junction unmatched. This CDR3 is built from 17 residues. DNA of the CDR3: TGTGCCAGTAGTATAGATCTATTGGCGGGGGAGTACAATGAGCAGTTCTTC. Encoded protein: CASSIDLLAGEYNEQFF. The whole variable domain, filled in from reference TRBV19 and TRBJ2-1, reads DGGITQSPKYLFRKEGQNVTLSCEQNLNHDAMYWYRQDPGQGLRLIYYSQIVNDFQKGDIAEGYSVSREKKESFPLTVTSAQKNPTAFYLCASSIDLLAGEYNEQFFGPGTRLTVL.

The chain couples TRBV2 to TRBJ1-6, with TRBD1 matching 7 bases. Germline lookup yields CDR1 SNHLY and CDR2 FYNNEI. The CDR3 sequence is 16 residues long. The V segment lost 1 base and the J segment 8 bases; nucleotides outside the gene matches: 8. The CDR3 loop is CASSEETGVRYSPLHF. DNA of the CDR3: TGTGCCAGCAGTGAAGAAACAGGGGTTCGTTATTCACCCCTCCACTTT.